The 27 T cell receptor beta chains below all came from one sample that was sequenced in a study of CDR3 diversity in severe acne. One entry per CDR3 protein, called by TCRdb with MiXCR from the PCR reads. This repertoire shows more than 80,000 distinct CDR3 sequences, 45% to 55% found once; its top ten account for roughly 12%. The source material was blood. Source of these receptors: a male donor with severe acne vulgaris.

This clonotype has just a few counts. The rearrangement uses TRBV10-2 and TRBJ1-1; D is ambiguous. Germline V CDR1 and CDR2: WSHSY, SAAADI. V lost 5 bases and J lost 0, with 16 bases in between. This CDR3 is 16 amino acids long. The CDR3 spells CASSFFFRGMNTEAFF. The CDR3 DNA follows: TGCGCCAGCAGTTTTTTCTTCCGCGGCATGAACACTGAAGCTTTCTTT.

With regard to this clonotype: A much larger clone sits a single nucleotide away, making a read error possible. For the CDR3, the DNA is TGTGCCAGCAGTGGCCAGAGCTACGAGCAGTACGTC. Protein product: CASSGQSYEQYV. The V and J genes are TRBV6-5 and TRBJ2-7; unclear D gene. V gave up 5 bases and J gave up 3 bases, with 8 bases separating them. The CDR3 consists of 12 residues. From germline, CDR1 is MNHEY and CDR2 SVGAGI.

The table lists this clonotype with a few counts. The chain combines TRBV9 with TRBJ2-1; perhaps TRBD1 as D (5 bases). The CDR3 runs to 15 residues. Deletions cut 4 bases from V and 10 bases from J, with 21 bases between. Looked up from germline, CDR1 is SGDLS and CDR2 is YYNGEE. This CDR3 is CASSRRHMVRGEQFF. For the CDR3, the DNA is TGTGCCAGCAGCCGCCGACATATGGTTAGGGGCGAGCAGTTCTTC.

V and J are TRBV9 and TRBJ1-2; TRBD1 matches 7 bases. The CDR3 covers 13 residues. Germline lookup yields CDR1 SGDLS and CDR2 YYNGEE. Trimming at V came to 3 bases and at J to 6 bases, leaving 5 bases not matched to a gene. The CDR3 bases are TGTGCCAGCAGCGAGGGACAGATTCATGGCTACACCTTC. It is translated as CASSEGQIHGYTF.

A note on this clonotype: A read error may be the cause here, since a much bigger clone is one base away. V usage is TRBV7-6 and J usage is TRBJ1-1; D not resolved. CDR1 and CDR2 from the germline V gene are SGHVS and FNYEAQ. The CDR3 consists of 16 residues. CDR3 sequence reads: CVSSPSAAVMNTEAFF. CDR3 sequence (DNA): TGTGTCAGCAGCCCGAGCGCAGCAGTAATGAACACTGAAGCTTTCTTT. Variable domain in full (rest from reference TRBV7-6 and TRBJ1-1): GAGVSQSPRYKVTKRGQDVALRCDPISGHVSLYWYRQALGQGPEFLTYFNYEAQQDKSGLPNDRFSAERPEGSISTLTIQRTEQRDSAMYRCVSSPSAAVMNTEAFFGQGTRLTVV.

The CDR3 reads CSANGGGRQGETQYF. In DNA form, the CDR3 reads TGCAGTGCTAATGGGGGGGGACGGCAAGGGGAGACCCAGTACTTC. The gene calls are TRBV20-1 and TRBJ2-5, with 7 bases aligning to TRBD2. The length of the CDR3 is 15 residues. From germline, CDR1 is DFQATT and CDR2 SNEGSKA (reference sequence). V was pared by 4 bases and J by 5 bases, with 13 bases of the junction left unmatched.

With regard to this clonotype: A read error is possible here, since a much larger clone lies one base away. The chain uses TRBV5-1 and TRBJ2-3; D remains ambiguous. The CDR3 runs to 11 residues. V was pared by 5 bases and J by 4 bases, with 5 bases between. Germline lookup yields CDR1 SGHRS and CDR2 YFSETQ. The CDR3 is CASRFADTQYF. For the CDR3, the DNA is TGCGCCAGCAGGTTCGCAGATACGCAGTATTTT.

This chain links TRBV28 with TRBJ2-1; D is tentatively TRBD1 or TRBD2 (6 bases each). CDR1 is MDHEN, CDR2 SYDVKM, per germline. The CDR3 is made up of 15 amino acids. V was pared by 8 bases and J by 0 bases, with 14 bases between. CDR3 in amino acids: CASLDGGASYNEQFF. The CDR3 DNA reads TGTGCCAGCCTAGACGGGGGCGCCTCCTACAATGAGCAGTTCTTC.

The V call is TRBV20-1, the J call TRBJ2-1; D possibly corresponds to TRBD2 (5 bases). Trimming left V 1 base short and J 3 bases short, with 19 bases between. This CDR3 spans 17 amino acids. Germline V gene sequence: CDR1 DFQATT, CDR2 SNEGSKA (reference sequence). Here the CDR3 reads CSARGAIEGGGYNEQFF. CDR3 DNA: TGCAGTGCTAGAGGAGCCATCGAAGGAGGCGGCTACAATGAGCAGTTCTTC.

This clonotype has only a few counts. J is TRBJ2-2 and V is TRBV11-1; D may match TRBD1 or TRBD2 (6 bases each). The V end lost 1 base, the J end lost 8 bases, and 14 bases lay between the germline ends. The CDR3 length is 15 residues. The germline V gene has CDR1 SGHAT and CDR2 FQDESV (reference sequence). The CDR3 sequence is CASSLVIGGTGELFF. The CDR3 DNA follows: TGTGCCAGCAGCTTAGTGATCGGGGGCACTGGGGAGCTGTTTTTT.

Comment on this clonotype: At one end the junction does not follow the germline gene, possibly because of a read error. The genes are TRBV7-9 and TRBJ2-3; D gene ambiguous. This CDR3 comprises 15 residues. Germline V gene lookup returns CDR1 SEHNR and CDR2 FQNEAQ (reference sequence). The CDR3 DNA is TGTGCCAGCAACTTAGAGAGTCTTGCCCCCGATACGCAGTATTTT. Protein sequence: CASNLESLAPDTQYF.

V is TRBV12-3 or TRBV12-4 and J is TRBJ2-7; D might be TRBD2 (7 bases). The CDR3 totals 16 residues. V was trimmed by 4 bases and J by 2 bases, leaving 18 bases between them. The CDR3 loop is CASSYPFGGRAYEQYF. CDR3 sequence (DNA): TGTGCCAGCAGTTACCCTTTCGGGGGGCGAGCCTACGAGCAGTACTTC.

In its sample, this clonotype ranks as medium-sized. The chain recombines TRBV19 with TRBJ2-7; 7 bases align to TRBD2. The CDR3 runs 14 residues. Germline CDR1 LNHDA, CDR2 SQIVND (reference sequence). J gave up 1 base and V 1 base, and 1 base lay outside the gene matches. DNA of the CDR3: TGTGCCAGTAGTATAGTGGGGGGGTCCTACGAGCAGTACTTC. As protein: CASSIVGGSYEQYF.

This clonotype has at least ten counts. This sequence joins TRBV25-1 and TRBJ2-3; 7 nucleotides align to TRBD2. V trimming: 3 bases; J trimming: 0 bases; junction bases outside the gene matches: 9. The length of the CDR3 is 17 residues. The germline V gene has CDR1 MGHDK and CDR2 SYGVNS. DNA of the CDR3: TGTGCCAGCAGTGAGCCTCTGGGGCGGGAGAGCACAGATACGCAGTATTTT. It is translated as CASSEPLGRESTDTQYF.

The rearrangement links TRBV19 to TRBJ2-1, with a weak D call TRBD1 (5 bases). The CDR3 totals 15 residues. The germline gives CDR1 LNHDA, CDR2 SQIVND (reference sequence). Trimming left V 9 bases short and J 10 bases short, with 25 bases between. The CDR3 region is CASSPGASYYEEQFF. The CDR3 DNA sequence: TGTGCCAGCAGCCCTGGGGCAAGCTACTACGAGGAGCAGTTCTTC.

The J gene is TRBJ2-7, the V gene TRBV19, with TRBD2 identical over 7 bases. With 9 bases clipped from V and 5 bases from J, the junction kept 13 bases outside the gene matches. Germline V gene sequence: CDR1 LNHDA, CDR2 SQIVND (reference sequence). The CDR3 spans 14 residues. CDR3: CASGPGGSYDEQYF. CDR3 nucleotide sequence: TGTGCCAGCGGGCCGGGCGGGAGCTACGACGAGCAGTACTTC.

This clonotype has more than one count but fewer than ten. The genes are TRBV11-3 and TRBJ2-2, with 9 bases lining up with TRBD1. The CDR3 contains 17 residues. The V segment lost 5 bases and the J segment 3 bases; nucleotides outside the gene matches: 10. Germline V gene data show CDR1 as SGHNT and CDR2 as YENEEA. CDR3 in amino acids: CASSPYTGGEYTGELFF. CDR3 bases: TGTGCCAGCAGCCCCTACACAGGGGGCGAGTACACCGGGGAGCTGTTTTTT.

This clonotype was seen only a few times. The V and J genes are TRBV6-5 and TRBJ2-2, with 7 bases that match TRBD1. V lost 6 bases and J lost 5; bases outside the gene matches: 15. The CDR3 runs to 17 residues. From germline, CDR1 is MNHEY and CDR2 SVGAGI. The CDR3 sequence: CASRPWSQGRLTGELFF. The CDR3 bases are TGTGCCAGCAGACCATGGTCACAGGGGCGTTTAACCGGGGAGCTGTTTTTT.

This clonotype was seen only a few times. The junction departs from the called germline gene at one end, perhaps through a read error. The chain has TRBV5-1 and TRBJ1-5, with TRBD1 as a possible D gene (5 bases). CDR3 size: 14 residues. CDR1 is SGHRS and CDR2 is YFSETQ in the germline V gene. The CDR3 sequence: CANSLGGDRQPQHF. The CDR3 region has the DNA TGCGCCAACAGCTTGGGTGGGGACCGTCAGCCCCAGCATTTT.

The gene calls are TRBV29-1 and TRBJ2-7, with a weak D call TRBD2 (5 bases). CDR1 SQVTM and CDR2 ANQGSEA come from the germline V gene. The V end was cut by 6 bases, the J end by 3 bases, with 9 bases between. CDR3 size: 11 residues. CDR3 nucleotide sequence: TGCAGCGTCGGGGTCGGCTACGAGCAGTACTTC. It is translated as CSVGVGYEQYF.

This clonotype appeared a few times. V is TRBV27 and J is TRBJ1-1; 8 positions match TRBD1. V trimming: 8 bases; J trimming: 5 bases; junction bases outside the gene matches: 7. Germline loops: CDR1 MNHEY, CDR2 SMNVEV (reference sequence). The CDR3 extends over 13 amino acids. CDR3 residues: CASGQTGETEAFF. In DNA form, the CDR3 reads TGTGCCAGCGGCCAGACAGGGGAAACTGAAGCTTTCTTT.

This clonotype was seen repeatedly, ten times or more. This chain links TRBV6-1 with TRBJ2-7, with 13 positions matching TRBD2. Per the germline V gene, CDR1 is MNHNS and CDR2 is SASEGT. The CDR3 is made up of 15 amino acids. Trimming took 4 bases from V and 5 from J; bases not matched to a gene: 5. In DNA, the CDR3 is TGTGCCAGCAGTGTACTAGCGGGAGGGCGCCACGAGCAGTACGTC. Amino acids: CASSVLAGGRHEQYV.

This clonotype was counted ten times or more. The chain uses TRBV29-1 and TRBJ2-7; D not certain. Germline assignment: CDR1 SQVTM and CDR2 ANQGSEA. There are 11 residues in the CDR3. Between the trimmed V and J ends, which lost 0 bases and 4 bases, there was a span of 4 bases. CDR3 amino acids: CSVEEGYEQYV. The CDR3, as DNA: TGCAGCGTTGAAGAGGGTTACGAGCAGTACGTC.

This clonotype appeared many times. The V call is TRBV29-1, the J call TRBJ1-2; maybe TRBD1 (6 bases). Germline CDR1 reads SQVTM; CDR2 reads ANQGSEA. The CDR3 contains 13 residues. The V gene lost 6 bases and the J gene lost 2 bases, with 13 bases spanning the gap. Here the CDR3 DNA reads TGCAGCGTGGTGACGGGACACAACTATGGCTACACCTTC. Translating it yields CSVVTGHNYGYTF.

J is TRBJ1-4 and V is TRBV20-1, with 8 bases identical to TRBD1. V lost 0 bases, J lost 7 bases, and 16 bases stayed unmatched. This CDR3 has 18 residues. Germline assignment: CDR1 DFQATT and CDR2 SNEGSKA (reference sequence). CDR3 residues: CSARDLWDRTPGSEKLFF. CDR3 sequence (DNA): TGCAGTGCTAGAGATCTATGGGACAGGACTCCCGGTAGTGAAAAACTGTTTTTT.

The chain is built from TRBV11-2 and TRBJ2-5; D might be TRBD2 (5 bases). The CDR3 has 18 amino acids. CDR1 SGHAT and CDR2 FQNNGV come from the germline V gene. Trimming removed 0 bases at V and 4 bases at J, with 21 bases between. The CDR3 DNA reads TGTGCCAGCAGCTTAGATGCCGAGGATCTCGCGGGCGGAGAGACCCAGTACTTC. It translates to CASSLDAEDLAGGETQYF.

This chain links TRBV9 with TRBJ1-6; 9 nucleotides line up with TRBD1. CDR1 and CDR2 (germline): SGDLS, YYNGEE. CDR3 length: 14 residues. The J segment lost 7 bases and the V segment lost 4 bases, leaving 3 bases of the junction unmatched. CDR3 amino acids: CASSIGTGNSPLHF. The CDR3 DNA reads TGTGCCAGCAGCATCGGGACAGGGAATTCACCCCTCCACTTT.